The 20 T cell receptor beta chains below were found in one sample sequenced in a study of blood T cell repertoires in COVID-19. Generated by immunoSEQ multiplex PCR, the TCRdb table keeps only in-frame clones and is missing some. The profile shows fewer than 200,000 clones, less than 90% of them singletons. Sequenced sample: PBMCs or T cells enriched from blood (not recorded which). These TCRs come from a woman aged 50 to 60 who had recovered from COVID-19.

The rearrangement uses TRBV5-1 and TRBJ1-1, with D possibly TRBD1 on 6 matching bases. From germline, CDR1 is SGHRS and CDR2 YFSETQ. V shed 4 bases and J shed 0 bases, with 10 bases lying between them. This CDR3 spans 14 amino acids. DNA of the CDR3: TGCGCCAGCAGCAGGGGGACGGTGAACACTGAAGCTTTCTTT. It yields the protein CASSRGTVNTEAFF. The entire variable domain, with the rest obtained from reference TRBV5-1 and TRBJ1-1, is as follows: KAGVTQTPRYLIKTRGQQVTLSCSPISGHRSVSWYQQTPGQGLQFLFEYFSETQRNKGNFPGRFSGRQFSNSRSEMNVSTLELGDSALYLCASSRGTVNTEAFFGQGTRLTVV.

The genes are TRBV6-5 and TRBJ1-4; D is unclear. Germline CDR1 MNHEY, CDR2 SVGAGI. The CDR3 length is 15 residues. Trimming shortened V by 6 bases and J by 1 base, and 12 bases separated the two germline ends. The CDR3 here is CASRTFRGTNEKLFF. For the CDR3, the DNA is TGTGCCAGCAGAACCTTCCGGGGAACTAATGAAAAACTGTTTTTT.

The rearrangement joins TRBV9 to TRBJ1-1, with 9 bases aligning to TRBD1. The V and J ends lost 1 base and 7 bases, in that order; junction bases with no gene match: 8. This CDR3 is built from 15 residues. Per germline, CDR1 SGDLS and CDR2 YYNGEE. DNA for the CDR3: TGTGCCAGCAGCGTATCCTTACGGGGACAGGGTGAAGCTTTCTTT. Translating gives CASSVSLRGQGEAFF.

The sample holds many counts of this clone. The DNA for the CDR3 is TGTGCCAGCAGCTCTATAACAGATACGCAGTATTTT. Protein product: CASSSITDTQYF. This chain joins TRBV7-9 and TRBJ2-3; the D is unclear. V lost 4 bases to trimming and J lost 3 bases, with 5 bases between them. The CDR3 covers 12 residues. Germline CDR1 is SEHNR and CDR2 is FQNEAQ (reference sequence).

The count of this clone is one. This chain links TRBV12-3 or TRBV12-4 with TRBJ2-3; tentatively, D is TRBD1 (6 bases). The CDR3 has 13 amino acids. V was trimmed by 6 bases and J by 3 bases, leaving 10 bases between them. The CDR3 coding sequence is TGTGCCAGCAGCCGGACAGAAACAGATACGCAGTATTTT. Residues: CASSRTETDTQYF.

The V and J genes are TRBV19 and TRBJ2-3; 8 positions agree with TRBD2. Trimming cost V 6 bases and J 1 base; bases outside gene matches: 6. Germline assignment: CDR1 LNHDA and CDR2 SQIVND (reference sequence). This CDR3 comprises 15 residues. The CDR3 nucleotides read TGTGCCAGTAGGCCGCGGGGGGATGGCACAGATACGCAGTATTTT. This sequence encodes CASRPRGDGTDTQYF.

In its sample, this clone was seen a few times. The V call is TRBV7-9, the J call TRBJ2-3, with 8 bases matching TRBD1. Unmatched junction bases numbered 8, after V lost 5 bases and J lost 1 base. CDR3 length: 16 amino acids. Germline loops: CDR1 SEHNR, CDR2 FQNEAQ (reference sequence). CDR3 in amino acids: CASSHGPGQGTDTQYF. CDR3 in DNA: TGTGCCAGCAGCCATGGCCCGGGACAGGGCACAGATACGCAGTATTTT.

The chain joins TRBV5-5 to TRBJ2-3; 11 positions agree with TRBD2. This CDR3 is 15 amino acids long. Losses at the gene ends were 7 bases for V and 7 bases for J; bases not matched to a gene: 11. CDR1 and CDR2 (germline): SGHKS, YYEKEE (reference sequence). CDR3 in amino acids: CASQRSTSGTYTQYF. CDR3 coding DNA: TGTGCCAGCCAAAGGTCGACTAGCGGGACGTATACGCAGTATTTT.

The chain uses TRBV7-9 and TRBJ2-1; D possibly corresponds to TRBD1 (5 bases). Trimming removed 0 bases at V and 12 bases at J, with 9 bases between. This CDR3 contains 12 residues. CDR1 and CDR2 from the germline V gene are SEHNR and FQNEAQ (reference sequence). CDR3 residues: CASSLATELQFF. CDR3 bases: TGTGCCAGCAGCTTAGCGACAGAACTGCAGTTCTTC.

V usage is TRBV6-5 and J usage is TRBJ1-5, with D perhaps TRBD1 (5 bases). This CDR3 has 15 residues. V was trimmed by 5 bases and J by 4 bases, leaving 15 bases between them. Germline V gives CDR1 MNHEY, CDR2 SVGAGI. The CDR3 sequence is CASSPPGPSNQPQHF. The CDR3, as DNA: TGTGCCAGCAGTCCTCCAGGGCCGTCAAATCAGCCCCAGCATTTT.

The V gene is TRBV7-8, the J gene TRBJ1-2; D is perhaps TRBD1 (5 bases). The CDR3 runs 13 residues. Per the germline V gene, CDR1 is SGHVS and CDR2 is FQNEAQ. V lost 5 bases to trimming and J lost 1 base, with 8 bases between them. The CDR3 loop is CASSPTDNYGYTF. The DNA for the CDR3 is TGTGCCAGCAGCCCGACAGATAACTATGGCTACACCTTC.

CDR3 DNA sequence: TGTGCCAGCAGCCAACCTCTAGCGGGGGTTCGACATGAGCAGTTCTTC. It encodes CASSQPLAGVRHEQFF. The J gene is TRBJ2-1, the V gene TRBV3-1 (or the pseudogene TRBV3-2); 10 bases are a match to TRBD2. V trimming: 2 bases; J trimming: 8 bases; junction bases outside the gene matches: 9. Germline V gene lookup returns CDR1 LGHDT and CDR2 YNNKEL (reference sequence). The length of the CDR3 is 16 residues.

This rearrangement joins TRBV12-3 or TRBV12-4 to TRBJ1-2; perhaps TRBD1 as D (5 bases). The CDR3 covers 13 residues. Trimming pared 6 bases from V and 12 bases from J, leaving 20 bases between. The CDR3 sequence is CASSPNTHRTNTF. For the CDR3, the DNA is TGTGCCAGCAGCCCCAATACGCACAGGACCAACACCTTC.

This chain connects TRBV5-5 to TRBJ1-2; TRBD1 agrees at 12 bases. CDR3 length: 16 amino acids. CDR1 SGHKS and CDR2 YYEKEE come from the germline V gene (reference sequence). The trim removed 2 bases at V and 6 bases at J, leaving 8 bases unmatched. The CDR3 DNA reads as TGTGCCAGCAGCTTTGGGGACAGGGGGCGCGAGGATGGCTACACCTTC. Translation gives CASSFGDRGREDGYTF. The full variable domain, with the rest looked up from reference TRBV5-5 and TRBJ1-2, is DAGVTQSPTHLIKTRGQQVTLRCSPISGHKSVSWYQQVLGQGPQFIFQYYEKEERGRGNFPDRFSARQFPNYSSELNVNALLLGDSALYLCASSFGDRGREDGYTFGSGTRLTVV.

V usage is TRBV2 and J usage is TRBJ1-1, with D maybe TRBD1 (6 bases). CDR3 length equals 14 residues. The germline V and J ends were trimmed by 7 bases and 3 bases, with 15 bases remaining between them. CDR1 is SNHLY, CDR2 FYNNEI, per germline. The CDR3 DNA follows: TGTGCCAGCACTATGGACAGAGGTCACACTGAAGCTTTCTTT. Protein: CASTMDRGHTEAFF.

The CDR3 DNA follows: TGTGCCAGCAGCCCAAGACTAGCGGGGGGAGGGGATACGCAGTATTTT. Translating it yields CASSPRLAGGGDTQYF. The chain couples TRBV3-1 (or the pseudogene TRBV3-2) to TRBJ2-3; 13 nucleotides agree with TRBD2. From germline, CDR1 is LGHDT and CDR2 YNNKEL (reference sequence). J lost 6 bases, V lost 4 bases, and 7 bases had no gene match. The CDR3 consists of 16 residues.

The chain carries TRBV3-1 (or the pseudogene TRBV3-2) and TRBJ2-7, with 7 bases lining up with TRBD2. V trimming: 4 bases; J trimming: 6 bases; junction bases outside the gene matches: 6. Germline values: CDR1 LGHDT, CDR2 YNNKEL (reference sequence). This CDR3 spans 13 amino acids. The CDR3 DNA reads as TGTGCCAGCAGCCCACAAGGGGAGGGCGAGCAGTACGTC. It is translated as CASSPQGEGEQYV.

CDR3 DNA: TGTGCCAGCAGCCCGGACAGGGCTGGCTACACCTTC. It translates to CASSPDRAGYTF. V and J are TRBV3-1 (or the pseudogene TRBV3-2) and TRBJ1-2; the match to TRBD1 covers 8 bases. Trimming took 4 bases from V and 7 from J; bases not matched to a gene: 2. This CDR3 contains 12 residues. Germline-derived CDR1 and CDR2 are LGHDT and YNNKEL (reference sequence).

Only one count was recorded for this clone. The genes are TRBV7-3 and TRBJ2-5, with D possibly matching TRBD2 (6 bases). The CDR3 totals 13 residues. Germline CDR1 reads SGHTA; CDR2 reads FQGTGA. V was cut by 5 bases and J by 5 bases, with 12 bases left in between. The CDR3 sequence: CASSTTRGETQYF. CDR3 nucleotide sequence: TGTGCCAGCAGCACGACCCGGGGGGAGACCCAGTACTTC.

This clone was found a few times. This sequence joins TRBV23-1 and TRBJ1-5; the match to TRBD1 covers 9 bases. TRBV23-1 is flagged as an ORF with uncertain function. V trimming: 2 bases; J trimming: 4 bases; junction bases outside the gene matches: 6. The length of the CDR3 is 16 residues. This CDR3 reads CASSQLLGQGNQPQHF. The CDR3, as DNA: TGCGCCAGCAGTCAACTGTTGGGACAGGGTAATCAGCCCCAGCATTTT.